Listed below are T cell receptor beta chains from one sample, sequenced in a study of blood T cell repertoires in COVID-19. The repertoire was sequenced with immunoSEQ multiplex PCR; TCRdb's copy has only in-frame clones and lacks some. The table has tens of thousands of clones, more than 90% seen once. Sequencing was performed on peripheral blood. The receptors shown here come from a man in his 60s with acute or convalescent COVID-19. Each CDR3 is given with its conserved first and last residue. Part of the rows lack a size; the others show once, few, many or a class for expanded clones.

TRBV3-1/TRBV3-2	TRBJ2-3	NA	CASSHRQGGIPDTQYF
TRBV25-1	TRBJ2-3	NA	CASSESLQTASTQYF
TRBV6-5	TRBJ1-5	NA	CASRDREKPQHF
TRBV28	TRBJ1-5	NA	CASSPQLGQGGDYSNQPQHF
TRBV7-2	TRBJ1-2	once	CASSQLWQGVGYTF
TRBV9	TRBJ2-2	NA	CASSSTVTGELFF
TRBV5-6	TRBJ1-5	NA	CASRKRGTHQPQHF
TRBV9	TRBJ2-5	once	CASSVSGDRGGETQYF
TRBV19	TRBJ2-1	NA	CASSVGQYSEQFF
TRBV30	TRBJ1-2	NA	CAWRTGVGFYGYTF
TRBV27	TRBJ1-2	NA	CASSPTGGFGYTF
TRBV27	TRBJ2-1	NA	CASSSQPGLAGAGEQFF
TRBV7-8	TRBJ2-7	NA	CASSLGRTRLYEQYF
TRBV5-1	TRBJ2-5	NA	CASSLGQGNGETQYF
TRBV7-8	TRBJ2-5	NA	CASSQTGAQETQYF
TRBV30	TRBJ1-2	NA	CAWSWQANNYGYTF
TRBV4-3	TRBJ2-3	once	CASSQFGTSGSDTQYF
TRBV27	TRBJ2-5	NA	CASSGYRGREETQYF
TRBV2	TRBJ2-3	NA	CASSGDFTDTQYF
TRBV5-5	TRBJ1-1	NA	CASSLETGIRSTEAFF
TRBV7-3	TRBJ2-1	NA	CASSLEFPAGTSGINEQFF
TRBV13	TRBJ2-1	NA	CASSLGLAGDDEQFF
TRBV7-2	TRBJ1-5	NA	CASSSRALEGNQPQHF
TRBV4-1	TRBJ2-2	once	CASSQAGYGRTNTGELFF
TRBV7-6	TRBJ1-2	NA	CASSLSGRNSNYGYTF
TRBV20-1	TRBJ1-1	NA	CSAPDTAEAFF
TRBV15	TRBJ1-6	once	CATTLGPSSYNSPLHF
TRBV29-1	TRBJ2-7	NA	CSVVISGRVREQYF
TRBV24-1	TRBJ2-5	NA	CATSDYGTGDQETQYF
TRBV5-1	TRBJ2-7	NA	CASSSRDYSYEQYF
TRBV7-2	TRBJ1-2	NA	CASSPIQTGYHGYTF
TRBV3-1/TRBV3-2	TRBJ2-1	NA	CASSQDLREGESEQFF
TRBV27	TRBJ2-2	NA	CASRGGGSSGELFF
TRBV9	TRBJ2-3	NA	CASSASLPRAFTDTQYF
TRBV13	TRBJ1-1	NA	CASSGRQGLNTEAFF
TRBV24-1	TRBJ2-1	NA	CATSDLGSGANNEQFF
TRBV29-1	TRBJ2-3	NA	CSVEDFTSGRGTDTQYF
TRBV19	TRBJ1-1	NA	CASTHRDITGTNTEAFF
TRBV19	TRBJ1-5	NA	CASIETTGQLNQPQHF
TRBV11-3	TRBJ2-3	NA	CASSPGTGADTQYF
TRBV6-5	TRBJ2-7	few	CATRAGRTYEQYF
TRBV5-1	TRBJ2-2	once	CASSQTVTGELFF
TRBV3-1/TRBV3-2	TRBJ2-7	NA	CASSQTTSGRGNEQYF
TRBV27	TRBJ1-1	NA	CASSRRGGTEAFF
TRBV29-1	TRBJ2-1	once	CSVELWEASYNEQFF
TRBV5-1	TRBJ2-3	NA	CASSPGLAGGPVSPDTQYF
TRBV7-9	TRBJ1-4	NA	CASSLEFQGEKLFF
TRBV14	TRBJ2-7	NA	CASSLRGPVEQYF
TRBV28	TRBJ1-3	few	CASSPNFLGDSGNTIYF
TRBV12-3/TRBV12-4	TRBJ2-3	once	CASSFGEGDTQYF
TRBV21-1	TRBJ1-3	NA	CASSPGQRKEAAGNTIYF
TRBV19	TRBJ1-5	NA	CASTSQGGPQHF
TRBV20-1	TRBJ1-2	NA	CSANPSSGYTF
TRBV5-6	TRBJ2-5	NA	CASSLVGVDGWETQYF
TRBV24-1	TRBJ2-1	NA	CATSDLSTSGRVNEQFF